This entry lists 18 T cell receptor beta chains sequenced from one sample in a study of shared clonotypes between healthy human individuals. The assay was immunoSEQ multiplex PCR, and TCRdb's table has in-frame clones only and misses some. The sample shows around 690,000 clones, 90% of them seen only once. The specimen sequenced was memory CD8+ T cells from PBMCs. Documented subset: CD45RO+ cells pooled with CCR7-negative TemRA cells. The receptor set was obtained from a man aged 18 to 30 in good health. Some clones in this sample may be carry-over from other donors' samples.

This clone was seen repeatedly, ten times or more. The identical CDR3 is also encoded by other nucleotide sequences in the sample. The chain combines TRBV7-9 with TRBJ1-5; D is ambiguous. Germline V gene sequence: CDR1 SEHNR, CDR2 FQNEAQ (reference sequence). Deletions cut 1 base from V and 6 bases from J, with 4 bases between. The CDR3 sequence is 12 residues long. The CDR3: CASSLVGQPQHF. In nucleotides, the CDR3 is TGTGCCAGCAGCTTAGTGGGTCAGCCCCAGCATTTT.

This CDR3 reads CASSYGGAGNQPQHF. CDR3 bases: TGTGCCAGCAGTTACGGGGGCGCGGGCAATCAGCCCCAGCATTTT. The V call is TRBV6-5, the J call TRBJ1-5; D might be TRBD1 (6 bases). CDR1 is MNHEY, CDR2 SVGAGI, per germline. This CDR3 has 15 residues. The V end lost 2 bases, the J end lost 2 bases, and 10 bases lay between the germline ends.

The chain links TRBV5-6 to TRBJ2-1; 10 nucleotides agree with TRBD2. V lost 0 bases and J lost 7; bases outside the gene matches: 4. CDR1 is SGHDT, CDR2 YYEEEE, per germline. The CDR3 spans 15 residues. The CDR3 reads CASSLGSGGHNEQFF. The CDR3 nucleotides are TGTGCCAGCAGCTTGGGTAGCGGGGGGCATAATGAGCAGTTCTTC.

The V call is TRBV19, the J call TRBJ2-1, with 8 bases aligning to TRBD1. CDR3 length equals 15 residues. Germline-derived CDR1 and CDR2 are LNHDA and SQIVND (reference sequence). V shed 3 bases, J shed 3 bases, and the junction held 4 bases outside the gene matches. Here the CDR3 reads CASSIQGTGYNEQFF. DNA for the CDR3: TGTGCCAGTAGTATTCAAGGGACAGGCTACAATGAGCAGTTCTTC.

In DNA form, the CDR3 reads TGTGCCAGCAGCTCGAGGAGAACTGAGCAGTTCTTC. Its protein product is CASSSRRTEQFF. The chain has TRBV7-3 and TRBJ2-1; no definite D call. The germline V gene encodes CDR1 SGHTA and CDR2 FQGTGA. V gave up 4 bases and J gave up 9 bases, with 10 bases separating them. This CDR3 is built from 12 residues.

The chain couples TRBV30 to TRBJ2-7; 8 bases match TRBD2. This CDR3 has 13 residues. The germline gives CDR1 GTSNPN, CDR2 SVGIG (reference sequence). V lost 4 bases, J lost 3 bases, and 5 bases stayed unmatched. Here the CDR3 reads CAWTPSGSYEQYF. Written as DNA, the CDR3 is TGTGCCTGGACACCCAGCGGGAGCTACGAGCAGTACTTC.

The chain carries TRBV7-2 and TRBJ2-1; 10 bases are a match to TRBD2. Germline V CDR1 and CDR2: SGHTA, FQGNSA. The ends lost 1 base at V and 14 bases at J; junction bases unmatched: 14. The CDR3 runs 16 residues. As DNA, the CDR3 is TGTGCCAGCAGCTTAGGGGTTTCGATAGCGGGAGGCTCTGAGTTCTTC. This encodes CASSLGVSIAGGSEFF.

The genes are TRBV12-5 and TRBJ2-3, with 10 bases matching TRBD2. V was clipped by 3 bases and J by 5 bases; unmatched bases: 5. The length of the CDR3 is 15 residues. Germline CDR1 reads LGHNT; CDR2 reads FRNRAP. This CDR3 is CASGFTSGAGDTQYF. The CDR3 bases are TGTGCTAGTGGTTTCACTAGCGGGGCGGGAGATACGCAGTATTTT.

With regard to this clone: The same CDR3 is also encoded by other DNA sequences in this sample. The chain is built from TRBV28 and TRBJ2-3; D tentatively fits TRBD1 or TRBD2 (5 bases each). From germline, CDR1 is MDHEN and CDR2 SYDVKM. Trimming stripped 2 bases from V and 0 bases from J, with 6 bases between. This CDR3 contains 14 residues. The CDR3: CASSLRDSTDTQYF. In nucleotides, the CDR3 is TGTGCCAGCAGTTTACGGGACAGCACAGATACGCAGTATTTT.

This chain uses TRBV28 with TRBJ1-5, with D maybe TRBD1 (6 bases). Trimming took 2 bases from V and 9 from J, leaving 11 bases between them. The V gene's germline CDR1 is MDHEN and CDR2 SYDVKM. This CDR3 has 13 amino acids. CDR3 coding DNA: TGTGCCAGCAGTTTACAGGGGCGTGGGCCCCAGCATTTT. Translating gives CASSLQGRGPQHF.

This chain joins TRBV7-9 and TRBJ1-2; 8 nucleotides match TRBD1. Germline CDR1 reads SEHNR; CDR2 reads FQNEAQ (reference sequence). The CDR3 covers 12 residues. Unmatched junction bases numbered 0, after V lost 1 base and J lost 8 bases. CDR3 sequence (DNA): TGTGCCAGCAGCTTAGGGACAGGGGGCTACACCTTC. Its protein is CASSLGTGGYTF.

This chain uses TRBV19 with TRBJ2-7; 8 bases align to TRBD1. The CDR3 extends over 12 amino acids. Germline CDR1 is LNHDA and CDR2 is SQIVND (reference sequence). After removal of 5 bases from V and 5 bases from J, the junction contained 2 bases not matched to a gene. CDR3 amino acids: CASSYRGNEQYF. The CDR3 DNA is TGTGCCAGTAGTTACAGGGGGAACGAGCAGTACTTC.

CDR3 protein: CASSLYPLGGGYEQYF. The CDR3 DNA follows: TGCGCCAGCAGCTTGTATCCTTTGGGGGGCGGCTACGAGCAGTACTTC. V is TRBV5-1 and J is TRBJ2-7; either TRBD1 or TRBD2 may supply D (6 bases each). The CDR3 is made up of 16 amino acids. Germline CDR1 reads SGHRS; CDR2 reads YFSETQ. V was trimmed by 1 base and J by 3 bases, leaving 17 bases between them.

CDR3 sequence: CASKARDGRVPEEGNEQFF. CDR3 nucleotide sequence: TGTGCCAGCAAGGCGAGAGATGGCCGGGTCCCAGAAGAGGGGAATGAGCAGTTCTTC. This chain links TRBV7-8 with TRBJ2-1; D could derive from TRBD1 or TRBD2 (5 bases each). Germline V CDR1 and CDR2: SGHVS, FQNEAQ. With 7 bases removed from V and 7 bases from J, the gap between germline ends came to 32 bases. The CDR3 consists of 19 residues.

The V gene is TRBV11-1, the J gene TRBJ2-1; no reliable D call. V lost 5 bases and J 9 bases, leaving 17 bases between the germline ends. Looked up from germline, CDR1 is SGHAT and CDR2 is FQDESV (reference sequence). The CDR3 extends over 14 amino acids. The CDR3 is CASSPSFGDSEQFF. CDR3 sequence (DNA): TGTGCCAGCAGCCCCTCATTCGGCGATAGTGAGCAGTTCTTC.

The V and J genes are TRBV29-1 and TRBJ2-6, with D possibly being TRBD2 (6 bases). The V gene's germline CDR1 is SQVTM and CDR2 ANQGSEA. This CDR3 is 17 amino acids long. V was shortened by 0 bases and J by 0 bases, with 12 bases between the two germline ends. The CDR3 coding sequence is TGCAGCGTTGAAGATCCGTCCGGGAGCTCTGGGGCCAACGTCCTGACTTTC. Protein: CSVEDPSGSSGANVLTF.

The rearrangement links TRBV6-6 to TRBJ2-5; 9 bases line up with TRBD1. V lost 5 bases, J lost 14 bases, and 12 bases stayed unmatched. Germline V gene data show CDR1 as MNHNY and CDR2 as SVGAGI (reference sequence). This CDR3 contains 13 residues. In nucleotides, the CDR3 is TGTGCCAGCAGTCACGTCGGGGGGACAGGGATATACTTC. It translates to CASSHVGGTGIYF.

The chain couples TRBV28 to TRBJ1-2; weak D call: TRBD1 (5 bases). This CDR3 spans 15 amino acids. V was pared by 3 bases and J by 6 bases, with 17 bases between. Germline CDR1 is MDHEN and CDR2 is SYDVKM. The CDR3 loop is CASSFGARGMNGYTF. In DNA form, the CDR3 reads TGTGCCAGCAGTTTCGGGGCGCGGGGAATGAATGGCTACACCTTC.